What follows are 27 T cell receptor beta chains derived from one specimen sequenced in a study of molecular identifiers for immune sequencing clone quantification. Each CDR3 protein gets one entry after TCRdb re-called the PCR reads with MiXCR. The sample has about half a million distinct CDR3 sequences, around 21% seen once; the top ten hold 0.7% to 0.95%. Specimen: naive CD8+ T cells from blood, with Jurkat cell RNA spiked in. The subset is: FACS-sorted CD8+CD4-CCR7+CD45RA+ naive T cells. These receptors were taken from a human donor in good health. Some libraries in this study had Jurkat cell RNA spiked in.

This clonotype came up a few times. The rearrangement joins TRBV13 to TRBJ2-5; the match to TRBD2 covers 12 bases. The CDR3 sequence is 18 residues long. After removal of 5 bases from V and 0 bases from J, the junction contained 10 bases not matched to a gene. CDR1 and CDR2 (germline): PRHDT, FYEKMQ (reference sequence). Here the CDR3 DNA reads TGTGCCAGCAGCCACCGGACTAGCGGGGTTATATACCAAGAGACCCAGTACTTC. It specifies CASSHRTSGVIYQETQYF.

To note about this clonotype: It may be a read error: a sequence one base away is much more abundant. The chain combines TRBV29-1 with TRBJ1-2; unclear D gene. CDR3 size: 12 residues. From germline, CDR1 is SQVTM and CDR2 ANQGSEA. The ends were cut back, 8 bases at V and 8 bases at J, with 18 bases in the middle. The CDR3 nucleotides are TGCAGCACCCCCCAGTCCGGAGGGGGCTACACCTTC. Amino acids: CSTPQSGGGYTF.

The chain joins TRBV4-3 to TRBJ2-7; 7 positions match TRBD2. Germline assignment: CDR1 LGHNA and CDR2 YSLEER. With 0 bases clipped from V and 3 bases from J, the junction kept 11 bases outside the gene matches. The CDR3 runs 17 residues. Here the CDR3 DNA reads TGCGCCAGCAGCCAAGAGGATGCGTCTAGCGGTGACTACGAGCAGTACTTC. Protein sequence: CASSQEDASSGDYEQYF.

This clonotype was counted at least ten times. This chain links TRBV11-2 with TRBJ2-5, with unresolved D. The CDR3 runs 14 residues. Germline V CDR1 and CDR2: SGHAT, FQNNGV. The germline V and J ends were trimmed by 2 bases and 1 base, with 8 bases remaining between them. The CDR3, as DNA: TGTGCCAGCAGCTTATACGGATTCCAAGAGACCCAGTACTTC. As protein: CASSLYGFQETQYF.

This clonotype occurred a few times. The chain carries TRBV29-1 and TRBJ2-1; 7 bases match TRBD2. Germline trimming cut 6 bases from V and 3 bases from J; bases unmatched to any gene: 8. The CDR3 loop spans 14 amino acids. The germline V gene has CDR1 SQVTM and CDR2 ANQGSEA. CDR3 DNA: TGCAGCGTAGGAAGAGCGGGGATCTACAATGAGCAGTTCTTC. Translated: CSVGRAGIYNEQFF.

Worth noting for this clonotype: A much larger clonotype is one base distant, so this may be a read error. This chain links TRBV28 with TRBJ2-7, with D perhaps matching TRBD1 (5 bases). Germline values: CDR1 MDHEN, CDR2 SYDVKM. The CDR3 has 14 residues. CDR3 bases: TGTGCCAGCAGGTCCGAGGACACCTCCTACGAGAAGTACTTC. It translates to CASRSEDTSYEKYF.

The rearrangement links TRBV9 to TRBJ2-3; 7 nucleotides align to TRBD2. The V gene's germline CDR1 is SGDLS and CDR2 YYNGEE. The CDR3 loop spans 15 amino acids. V trimming: 1 base; J trimming: 2 bases; junction bases outside the gene matches: 4. The CDR3 DNA sequence: TGTGCCAGCAGCGTAAGCGGGACCTACACAGATACGCAGTATTTT. As protein: CASSVSGTYTDTQYF.

This rearrangement joins TRBV4-3 to TRBJ1-6; a possible D gene is TRBD1 (5 bases). With 2 bases removed from V and 8 bases from J, the gap between germline ends came to 16 bases. The germline V gene has CDR1 LGHNA and CDR2 YSLEER. The CDR3 length is 16 residues. CDR3 in amino acids: CASSQNLRDPDSPLHF. CDR3 sequence (DNA): TGCGCCAGCAGCCAAAACCTCCGGGACCCGGATTCACCCCTCCACTTT.

This clonotype was counted many times. V gene TRBV7-9 combines with J gene TRBJ1-1; TRBD1 aligns across 7 bases. CDR1 is SEHNR, CDR2 FQNEAQ, per germline (reference sequence). Trimming took 7 bases from V and 4 from J; bases not matched to a gene: 15. There are 16 residues in the CDR3. This chain's CDR3 is CASKSAGGKLGTEAFF. The CDR3 coding sequence is TGTGCCAGCAAATCGGCAGGGGGGAAGTTAGGCACTGAAGCTTTCTTT.

This clonotype was picked up a small number of times. This chain uses TRBV12-3 or TRBV12-4 with TRBJ2-5; D is unclear. The CDR3 totals 13 residues. Trimming removed 4 bases at V and 1 base at J, with 7 bases between. The CDR3 protein is CASSSPLQETQYF. The DNA for the CDR3 is TGTGCCAGCAGTTCCCCCCTCCAAGAGACCCAGTACTTC.

This clonotype turned up a few times. The chain recombines TRBV5-6 with TRBJ1-5; D is unresolved. V lost 4 bases, J lost 3 bases, and 8 bases lay in between. CDR3 length: 13 residues. CDR1 is SGHDT and CDR2 is YYEEEE in the germline V gene. The CDR3 region is CASSPEPNQPQHF. As DNA, the CDR3 is TGTGCCAGCAGCCCCGAGCCCAATCAGCCCCAGCATTTT.

Regarding this clonotype: The junction and the germline gene differ at one end; a read error may be behind it. The chain combines TRBV7-9 with TRBJ2-7; D gene unclear. This CDR3 contains 14 residues. From germline, CDR1 is SEHNR and CDR2 FQNEAQ (reference sequence). The CDR3 region has the DNA TGTGCCAGCAGGCCTCAGGAACGCTCCTGCGAGCAGTACTTC. Protein product: CASRPQERSCEQYF.

About this clonotype: Since a much larger clone is just one base distant, this may be a read error. DNA of the CDR3: TGTACCAGTAGGGATACGGGGGTCGTTCAGCCCCAGCATTTT. This sequence encodes CTSRDTGVVQPQHF. The genes are TRBV19 and TRBJ1-5; possibly TRBD1 for D (5 bases). CDR1 is LNHDA and CDR2 is SQIVND in the germline V gene (reference sequence). The CDR3 consists of 14 residues.

J is TRBJ1-2 and V is TRBV12-3 or TRBV12-4; D remains unclear. The V end was cut by 4 bases, the J end by 5 bases, with 14 bases between. This CDR3 is 14 amino acids long. The CDR3: CASSSGPRLYGYTF. In nucleotides, the CDR3 is TGTGCCAGCAGTTCCGGGCCCAGGCTATATGGCTACACCTTC.

This clonotype was recorded many times. This chain joins TRBV28 and TRBJ1-1, with TRBD1 matching 8 bases. After removal of 3 bases from V and 0 bases from J, the junction contained 0 bases not matched to a gene. The CDR3 runs 14 residues. CDR1 is MDHEN and CDR2 is SYDVKM in the germline V gene. The CDR3 reads CASSLDRVNTEAFF. The CDR3 DNA is TGTGCCAGCAGTTTGGACAGGGTGAACACTGAAGCTTTCTTT.

A few counts support this clonotype. The junction departs from the called germline gene at one end, perhaps through a read error. The rearrangement links TRBV19 to TRBJ2-1; D not certain. Germline V gene lookup returns CDR1 LNHDA and CDR2 SQIVND (reference sequence). CDR3 size: 13 residues. The CDR3 DNA reads as TGTGCCAGTAGTACGACAATTTACAATGAGCAGCTCTTC. Its translation is CASSTTIYNEQLF.

The chain links TRBV30 to TRBJ2-7; D gene unclear. Germline lookup yields CDR1 GTSNPN and CDR2 SVGIG (reference sequence). The CDR3 consists of 13 residues. V gave up 0 bases and J gave up 4 bases, with 10 bases separating them. The CDR3 spells CAWSVSKFYEQYF. The CDR3 DNA sequence: TGTGCCTGGAGTGTATCTAAGTTTTACGAGCAGTACTTC.

This clonotype was detected only a few times. The V and J genes are TRBV7-9 and TRBJ2-2; no definite D call. Germline V gene lookup returns CDR1 SEHNR and CDR2 FQNEAQ (reference sequence). This CDR3 contains 16 residues. Trimming removed 5 bases at V and 1 base at J, with 14 bases between. The CDR3, as DNA: TGTGCCAGCAGCCCCCCAGTTTCGGAGAACACCGGGGAGCTGTTTTTT. Translated: CASSPPVSENTGELFF. The full variable domain, in which reference TRBV7-9 and TRBJ2-2 provide the parts outside the CDR3, is DTGVSQNPRHKITKRGQNVTFRCDPISEHNRLYWYRQTLGQGPEFLTYFQNEAQLEKSRLLSDRFSAERPKGSFSTLEIQRTEQGDSAMYLCASSPPVSENTGELFFGEGSRLTVL.

This clonotype turned up a few times. The rearrangement links TRBV7-9 to TRBJ2-5, with D perhaps assigned TRBD1 or TRBD2 (5 bases each). CDR1 SEHNR and CDR2 FQNEAQ come from the germline V gene (reference sequence). V was shortened by 5 bases and J by 5 bases, with 21 bases between the two germline ends. There are 16 residues in the CDR3. The CDR3 is CASSPGTEGPLETQYF. The DNA for the CDR3 is TGTGCCAGCAGCCCGGGGACCGAGGGCCCGCTGGAGACCCAGTACTTC.

V and J are TRBV6-2 or TRBV6-3 and TRBJ2-7; 7 nucleotides agree with TRBD1. Germline CDR1 is MNHEY and CDR2 is SVGEGT. This CDR3 is 17 amino acids long. The ends lost 0 bases at V and 1 base at J; junction bases unmatched: 9. CDR3 sequence (DNA): TGTGCCAGCAGTTACTCGATCACAGGGGAAAAGTCCTACGAGCAGTACTTC. It yields the protein CASSYSITGEKSYEQYF.

Only a few counts were recorded for this clonotype. This chain uses TRBV28 with TRBJ2-7; 9 positions agree with TRBD2. With V trimmed by 5 bases and J by 3 bases, 11 bases remained unmatched. Per the germline V gene, CDR1 is MDHEN and CDR2 is SYDVKM. The CDR3 is 16 residues long. CDR3 sequence: CASSPRASGNHYEQYF. For the CDR3, the DNA is TGTGCCAGCAGTCCTAGGGCTAGCGGGAATCACTACGAGCAGTACTTC.

This clonotype has just a few counts. The rearrangement links TRBV5-1 to TRBJ1-1; D not resolved. Germline CDR1 and CDR2: SGHRS and YFSETQ. This CDR3 contains 14 residues. The V end was cut by 5 bases, the J end by 4 bases, with 15 bases between. CDR3 sequence (DNA): TGCGCCAGCAGGTGGCTTAGTTCTGGCACTGAAGCTTTCTTT. This translates into CASRWLSSGTEAFF.

The chain carries TRBV27 and TRBJ1-6; unclear D gene. V lost 2 bases and J lost 11, with 10 bases in between. The CDR3 spans 13 residues. Per the germline V gene, CDR1 is MNHEY and CDR2 is SMNVEV (reference sequence). CDR3 sequence: CASSLGGSTPLHF. CDR3 DNA sequence: TGTGCCAGCAGTTTAGGTGGATCGACACCCCTCCACTTT.

As concerns this clonotype: Germline is not matched at one junction end, which may reflect a read error. The chain carries TRBV7-9 and TRBJ1-3; no reliable D call. This CDR3 contains 15 residues. Per germline, CDR1 SEHNR and CDR2 FQNEAQ (reference sequence). CDR3 coding DNA: TGTGCCGGCAGCTTTAATCAGCGGCGTGGTGACATCATATATTTT. It yields the protein CAGSFNQRRGDIIYF.

The chain links TRBV11-2 to TRBJ2-1; TRBD1 matches at 10 bases. V shed 8 bases, J shed 7 bases, and the junction held 8 bases outside the gene matches. Per germline, CDR1 SGHAT and CDR2 FQNNGV. The length of the CDR3 is 14 residues. CDR3 region: CASAQGQGDNEQFF. CDR3 DNA sequence: TGTGCCAGCGCCCAAGGACAGGGGGATAATGAGCAGTTCTTC.

This clonotype occurred many times. This sequence joins TRBV5-1 and TRBJ2-3, with 12 nucleotides matching TRBD2. After removal of 9 bases from V and 0 bases from J, the junction contained 5 bases not matched to a gene. Germline CDR1 reads SGHRS; CDR2 reads YFSETQ. This CDR3 comprises 15 residues. CDR3 coding DNA: TGCGCCACCCGGACTAGCGGGGAGAGCACAGATACGCAGTATTTT. This sequence encodes CATRTSGESTDTQYF.

There are many counts of this clonotype. V is TRBV6-2 or TRBV6-3 and J is TRBJ1-1; TRBD1 might be the D (6 bases). The germline CDR1 and CDR2 sequences are MNHEY and SVGEGT. CDR3 length: 14 residues. With 4 bases removed from V and 3 bases from J, the gap between germline ends came to 12 bases. The CDR3: CASSSGAMDTEAFF. CDR3 DNA: TGTGCCAGCAGTTCAGGGGCCATGGACACTGAAGCTTTCTTT.